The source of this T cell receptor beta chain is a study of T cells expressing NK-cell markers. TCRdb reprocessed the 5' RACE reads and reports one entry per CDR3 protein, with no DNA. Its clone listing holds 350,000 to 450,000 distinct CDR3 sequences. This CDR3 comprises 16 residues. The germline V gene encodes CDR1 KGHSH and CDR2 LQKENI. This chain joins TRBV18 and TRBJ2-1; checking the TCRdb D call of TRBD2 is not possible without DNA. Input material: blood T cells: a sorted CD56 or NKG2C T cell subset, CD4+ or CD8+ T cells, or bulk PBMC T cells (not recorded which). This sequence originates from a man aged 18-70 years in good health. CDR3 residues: CASSPVGLAAHNEQFF.